This T cell receptor beta chain comes out of a study of OX40 agonist ivuxolimab in advanced cancers. Study information: The group had a mean age of roughly 65 years, ranged from roughly 23 to 85, and was 82.7% male.

Sequenced by immunoSEQ multiplex PCR; TCRdb stores in-frame clones only, minus some. The sample yields 42,000 or so clones, around 87% seen once. Concerning this clone itself: Its antigen is not identified.

Notes on the study in general: On average, CD8+ T cells showed a greater number of expanded clones than CD4+. In the 0.1 to 3.0 mg/kg range, CD4+ and CD8+ blood T cells had expanded clonally by week 6.

J was trimmed by 4 bases and V by 2 bases; bases with no gene match: 6. CDR1 and CDR2 from the germline V gene are MDHEN and SYDVKM. The CDR3 is 15 residues long. Samples were taken at baseline and on day 1 of cycles 4 and 7. The clonotype was recovered from an adult with an advanced solid tumor such as melanoma, head and neck, liver or kidney cancer. The chain combines TRBV28 with TRBJ2-5, with 8 bases lining up with TRBD2. Sample: CD4+ or CD8+ T cells sorted from blood, taken in a trial of the OX40 agonist ivuxolimab. Written as DNA, the CDR3 is TGTGCCAGCAGTTTAAGAGCGGGAGAGGGAGAGACCCAGTACTTC. Its translation is CASSLRAGEGETQYF.